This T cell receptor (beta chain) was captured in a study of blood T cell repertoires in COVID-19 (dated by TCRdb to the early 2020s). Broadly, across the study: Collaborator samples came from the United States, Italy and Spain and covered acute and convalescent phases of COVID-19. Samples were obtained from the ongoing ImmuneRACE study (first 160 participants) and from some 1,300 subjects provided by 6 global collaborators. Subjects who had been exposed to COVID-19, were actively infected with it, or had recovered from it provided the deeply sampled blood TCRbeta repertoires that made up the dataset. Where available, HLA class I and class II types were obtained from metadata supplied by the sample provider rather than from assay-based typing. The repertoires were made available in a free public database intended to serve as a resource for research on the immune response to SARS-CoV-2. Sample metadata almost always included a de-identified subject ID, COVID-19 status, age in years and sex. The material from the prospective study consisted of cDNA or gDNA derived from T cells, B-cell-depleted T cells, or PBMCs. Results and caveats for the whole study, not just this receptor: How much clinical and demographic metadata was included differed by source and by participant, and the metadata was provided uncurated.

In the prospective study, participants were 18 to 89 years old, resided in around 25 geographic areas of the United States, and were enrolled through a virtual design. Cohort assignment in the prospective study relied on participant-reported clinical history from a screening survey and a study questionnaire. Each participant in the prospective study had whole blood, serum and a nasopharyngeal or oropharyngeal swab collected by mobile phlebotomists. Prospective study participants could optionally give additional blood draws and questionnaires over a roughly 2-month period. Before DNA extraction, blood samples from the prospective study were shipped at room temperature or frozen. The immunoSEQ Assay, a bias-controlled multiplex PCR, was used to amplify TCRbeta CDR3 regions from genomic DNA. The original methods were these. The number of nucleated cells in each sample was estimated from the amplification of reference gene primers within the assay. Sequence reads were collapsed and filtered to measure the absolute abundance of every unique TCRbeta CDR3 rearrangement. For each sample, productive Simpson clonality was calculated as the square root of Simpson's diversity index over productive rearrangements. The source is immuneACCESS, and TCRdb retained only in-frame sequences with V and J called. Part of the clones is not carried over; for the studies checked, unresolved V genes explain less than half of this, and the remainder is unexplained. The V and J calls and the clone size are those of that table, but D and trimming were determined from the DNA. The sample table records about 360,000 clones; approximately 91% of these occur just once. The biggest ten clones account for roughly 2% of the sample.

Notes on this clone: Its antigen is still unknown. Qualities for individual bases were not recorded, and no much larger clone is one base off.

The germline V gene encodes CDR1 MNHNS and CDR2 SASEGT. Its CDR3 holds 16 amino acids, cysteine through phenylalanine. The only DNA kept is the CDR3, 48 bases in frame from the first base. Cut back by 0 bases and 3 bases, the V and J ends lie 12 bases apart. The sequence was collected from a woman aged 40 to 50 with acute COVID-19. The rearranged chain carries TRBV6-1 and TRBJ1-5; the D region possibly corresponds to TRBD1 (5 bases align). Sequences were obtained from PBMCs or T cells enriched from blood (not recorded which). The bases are TGTGCCAGCAGTGAAGCTTCAGGGATGTACAATCAGCCCCAGCATTTT. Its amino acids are CASSEASGMYNQPQHF.